The source of this T cell receptor beta chain is a study of blood T cell repertoires in COVID-19. Study-wide context: Researchers got acute and convalescent COVID-19 samples from the United States, Italy and Spain.

Per the study methods: Reference gene primers were amplified, and this amplification served to estimate nucleated cell counts. TCRdb's table, derived via immunoSEQ multiplex PCR, lists solely in-frame clones and lacks some. That table is the source of V, J and clone size, and D and trimming were worked out from the DNA. There are around 230,000 clones in the sample; roughly 80% occur only once, and roughly 7.9% lies in the top ten. This receptor was identified in a woman at least 80 years old with acute or convalescent COVID-19. Sample: peripheral blood.

The CDR3 is CAGKSGYTF. The CDR3 bases are TGTGCCGGTAAGAGCGGCTACACCTTC. The chain joins TRBV30 to TRBJ1-2; D is ambiguous. The CDR3 spans 9 residues. Germline loops: CDR1 GTSNPN, CDR2 SVGIG (reference sequence). Trimming took 8 bases from V and 8 from J, leaving 9 bases between them. Looking up the rest from reference TRBV30 and TRBJ1-2 gives the full variable domain: SQTIHQWPATLVQPVGSPLSLECTVEGTSNPNLYWYRQAAGRGLQLLFYSVGIGQISSEVPQNLSASRPQDRQFILSSKKLLLSDSGFYLCAGKSGYTFGSGTRLTVV.